The 15 T cell receptor beta chains below all came from one sample that was sequenced in a study of early T cells in non-severe SARS-CoV-2 infection. TCRdb called the 5' RACE reads again in MiXCR, with one record for every CDR3 protein. The data contain tens of thousands of distinct CDR3 sequences, less than 8% of them singletons. Sequencing input: whole blood. The receptor source for this set is an adult who was a healthcare worker with PCR-confirmed SARS-CoV-2 infection or an uninfected control (not recorded which).

The J gene is TRBJ1-1, the V gene TRBV12-5, with D maybe TRBD1 (5 bases). V lost 5 bases and J lost 5, with 15 bases in between. Germline assignment: CDR1 LGHNT and CDR2 FRNRAP. The CDR3 runs 14 residues. The CDR3 protein is CASGIGGASTEAFF. The DNA of the CDR3 is TGTGCTAGTGGTATTGGGGGAGCGAGTACTGAAGCTTTCTTT.

This chain connects TRBV5-1 to TRBJ1-1, with 8 bases fitting TRBD1. Germline V gene lookup returns CDR1 SGHRS and CDR2 YFSETQ. CDR3 length: 15 amino acids. Losses at the gene ends were 7 bases for V and 0 bases for J; bases not matched to a gene: 8. The CDR3 DNA follows: TGCGCCAGCGGACTAGGACAGGGCATGAACACTGAAGCTTTCTTT. Amino acids: CASGLGQGMNTEAFF. Complete variable domain (other parts from reference TRBV5-1 and TRBJ1-1): KAGVTQTPRYLIKTRGQQVTLSCSPISGHRSVSWYQQTPGQGLQFLFEYFSETQRNKGNFPGRFSGRQFSNSRSEMNVSTLELGDSALYLCASGLGQGMNTEAFFGQGTRLTVV.

This clonotype has just one count. A much larger clone lies a single base off, so this may be a read error. The gene calls are TRBV27 and TRBJ2-1; 10 bases line up with TRBD1. CDR1 MNHEY and CDR2 SMNVEV come from the germline V gene (reference sequence). The CDR3 spans 15 residues. The DNA of the CDR3 is TGTGCCAGCAGTTTCCAGGGGACAGGGGCCCATGAGCAGCTCTTC. Protein product: CASSFQGTGAHEQLF.

The sample holds many counts of this clonotype. The V call is TRBV3-1, the J call TRBJ1-6; 7 bases are shared with TRBD1. Losses at the gene ends were 8 bases for V and 10 bases for J; bases not matched to a gene: 8. CDR3 length: 13 residues. CDR1 LGHDT and CDR2 YNNKEL come from the germline V gene (reference sequence). The CDR3 reads CASGDRVKSPLHF. CDR3 coding DNA: TGTGCCAGCGGAGACAGGGTGAAGTCACCCCTCCACTTT.

This clonotype has at least ten counts. The J gene is TRBJ1-1, the V gene TRBV20-1, with TRBD1 matching 9 bases. Trimming took 6 bases from V and 8 from J; bases not matched to a gene: 10. Germline loops: CDR1 DFQATT, CDR2 SNEGSKA (reference sequence). This CDR3 is 13 amino acids long. CDR3 DNA sequence: TGCAGTGCGGGGGACAGGGCAGGTTCGGAAGCTTTCTTT. Encoded protein: CSAGDRAGSEAFF.

The chain carries TRBV6-2 or TRBV6-3 and TRBJ2-6, with a weak D call TRBD2 (6 bases). V gave up 8 bases and J gave up 2 bases, with 22 bases separating them. CDR3 length: 18 residues. Germline assignment: CDR1 MNHEY and CDR2 SVGEGT. The CDR3 coding sequence is TGTGCCAGCGGAGGGAGAGACGGGGGTGAAGCTGGGGCCAACGTCCTGACTTTC. Translating gives CASGGRDGGEAGANVLTF.

The table lists this clonotype with many counts. V is TRBV19 and J is TRBJ2-7, with 7 positions matching TRBD1. CDR1 and CDR2 (germline): LNHDA, SQIVND (reference sequence). This CDR3 region has 13 residues. V trimming: 6 bases; J trimming: 3 bases; junction bases outside the gene matches: 5. CDR3: CASSPDRFYEQYF. The CDR3 DNA sequence: TGTGCCAGTAGCCCGGACAGGTTCTACGAGCAGTACTTC.

V gene TRBV7-2 combines with J gene TRBJ2-7; TRBD2 matches 9 bases. CDR1 is SGHTA and CDR2 is FQGNSA in the germline V gene. The junction had 2 bases not matched to a gene; V was cut back by 5 bases and J by 0 bases. The CDR3 extends over 14 amino acids. The CDR3 here is CASSAGLASYEQYF. CDR3 nucleotides: TGTGCCAGCAGCGCGGGACTAGCCTCCTACGAGCAGTACTTC.

This clonotype showed up many times. V and J are TRBV13 and TRBJ2-2, with 12 positions matching TRBD1. Germline V gives CDR1 PRHDT, CDR2 FYEKMQ (reference sequence). This CDR3 comprises 16 residues. With V trimmed by 5 bases and J by 7 bases, 8 bases remained unmatched. CDR3 in amino acids: CASSLPGQGAFGELFF. The DNA of the CDR3 is TGTGCCAGCAGCCTTCCGGGACAGGGGGCATTCGGGGAGCTGTTTTTT.

This sequence joins TRBV11-2 and TRBJ1-3, with no clear D. The germline V gene encodes CDR1 SGHAT and CDR2 FQNNGV. The CDR3 has 15 residues. Trimming shortened V by 6 bases and J by 0 bases, and 12 bases separated the two germline ends. CDR3 DNA sequence: TGTGCCAGCAGTCGTGGGATCAACTCTGGAAACACCATATATTTT. Amino acids: CASSRGINSGNTIYF.

This clonotype was observed at least ten times. The chain carries TRBV2 and TRBJ2-1; D remains ambiguous. The germline V and J ends were trimmed by 8 bases and 0 bases, with 14 bases remaining between them. The CDR3 sequence is 15 residues long. Germline V gene sequence: CDR1 SNHLY, CDR2 FYNNEI. The CDR3 region is CASAYHTDSYNEQFF. The DNA for the CDR3 is TGTGCCAGCGCGTACCATACTGACTCCTACAATGAGCAGTTCTTC.

This clonotype turned up a few times. The J gene is TRBJ2-3, the V gene TRBV7-9; 11 bases agree with TRBD2. The CDR3 has 13 residues. V lost 7 bases and J lost 6; bases outside the gene matches: 3. Germline CDR1 is SEHNR and CDR2 is FQNEAQ (reference sequence). CDR3 sequence reads: CASNPSGGDTQYF. CDR3 bases: TGTGCCAGCAACCCTAGCGGGGGGGATACGCAGTATTTT. Drawing the rest from reference TRBV7-9 and TRBJ2-3, the complete variable domain is DTGVSQNPRHKITKRGQNVTFRCDPISEHNRLYWYRQTLGQGPEFLTYFQNEAQLEKSRLLSDRFSAERPKGSFSTLEIQRTEQGDSAMYLCASNPSGGDTQYFGPGTRLTVL.

The chain has TRBV5-1 and TRBJ2-7, with 9 bases lining up with TRBD1. The length of the CDR3 is 14 residues. The J segment lost 4 bases and the V segment lost 1 base, leaving 3 bases of the junction unmatched. Germline V CDR1 and CDR2: SGHRS, YFSETQ. CDR3 nucleotide sequence: TGCGCCAGCAGCTTGACAGGGGGCGAGTACGAGCAGTACTTC. Amino acid sequence: CASSLTGGEYEQYF.

This clonotype was recorded at least ten times. The CDR3 loop is CASSQFQGLDTGELFF. The CDR3 DNA is TGTGCCAGCAGCCAATTCCAGGGTCTAGACACCGGGGAGCTGTTTTTT. This chain joins TRBV14 and TRBJ2-2; TRBD1 is a possible D gene (5 bases). V lost 2 bases and J 3 bases, leaving 13 bases between the germline ends. Germline CDR1 is SGHDN and CDR2 is FVKESK. There are 16 residues in the CDR3.

The chain carries TRBV30 and TRBJ2-3; 8 nucleotides agree with TRBD2. Germline V gene data show CDR1 as GTSNPN and CDR2 as SVGIG (reference sequence). CDR3 length equals 16 residues. Trimming at V came to 4 bases and at J to 4 bases, leaving 13 bases not matched to a gene. This CDR3 is CAWKALAGITSDTQYF. In nucleotides, the CDR3 is TGTGCCTGGAAAGCCCTAGCGGGCATCACCTCAGATACGCAGTATTTT. Full variable domain (missing parts from reference TRBV30 and TRBJ2-3): SQTIHQWPATLVQPVGSPLSLECTVEGTSNPNLYWYRQAAGRGLQLLFYSVGIGQISSEVPQNLSASRPQDRQFILSSKKLLLSDSGFYLCAWKALAGITSDTQYFGPGTRLTVL.